The rows below give T cell receptor beta chains drawn from one sample of a study of blood T cell repertoires in COVID-19. Assay: immunoSEQ multiplex PCR; the TCRdb copy retains only in-frame clones and omits some. This table holds approximately 150,000 clones, more than 65% found once. Sequencing used PBMCs or T cells enriched from blood (not recorded which). The source of these receptors is a man in his forties or fifties who had recovered from COVID-19. CDR3s include the opening cysteine and the closing phenylalanine or tryptophan. Each record gives: J gene, D gene, V gene, clone size, CDR3 protein, CDR3 DNA. A D gene is named only where the DNA matches it firmly. Rows give clone size only sometimes, using once, few, many, or a class for an expanded clone.

TRBJ1-2 . TRBV3-1/TRBV3-2 . CASSQDWQMNYGYTF TGTGCCAGCAGCCAAGATTGGCAGATGAACTATGGCTACACCTTC
TRBJ2-1 TRBD1 TRBV28 . CASSFRQGIHNEQFF TGTGCCAGCAGTTTCCGACAGGGGATCCACAATGAGCAGTTCTTC
TRBJ2-1 . TRBV18 . CASSPTYNNEQFF TGTGCCAGCTCACCCACATACAACAATGAGCAGTTCTTC
TRBJ2-1 TRBD1 TRBV13 . CASSLDRRSYNEQFF TGTGCCAGCAGCTTGGACAGGCGCTCCTACAATGAGCAGTTCTTC
TRBJ2-7 TRBD2 TRBV6-5 few CASGRGGSYEQYF TGTGCCAGCGGGCGCGGGGGCTCCTACGAGCAGTACTTC
TRBJ1-2 . TRBV29-1 . CSVSPGTLYGYTF TGCAGCGTCTCACCCGGGACACTCTATGGCTACACCTTC
TRBJ1-2 TRBD1 TRBV6-1 . CASSEWDRGNTF TGTGCCAGCAGTGAATGGGACAGGGGTAATACCTTC
TRBJ2-7 TRBD1 TRBV30 . CAWSKWAGQGTYEQYF TGTGCCTGGAGTAAGTGGGCAGGACAGGGTACTTACGAGCAGTACTTC
TRBJ1-2 . TRBV5-6 . CASSPEFSLNYGYTF TGTGCCAGCAGCCCCGAGTTTAGCCTTAACTATGGCTACACCTTC
TRBJ1-3 . TRBV18 . CASSPSASSGNTIYF TGTGCCAGCTCACCGTCAGCTAGCTCTGGAAACACCATATATTTT
TRBJ2-5 . TRBV5-1 . CASSNLGSRETQYF TGCGCCAGCAGCAACCTAGGGAGCCGAGAGACCCAGTACTTC
TRBJ2-5 TRBD2 TRBV5-1 . CASRSGGAATQYF TGCGCCAGCCGTAGCGGGGGGGCAGCGACCCAGTACTTC
TRBJ1-1 . TRBV7-9 . CASSTGGTEAFF TGTGCCAGCAGTACAGGTGGCACTGAAGCTTTCTTT
TRBJ1-2 TRBD1 TRBV5-4 few CASSPARTGDYGYTF TGTGCCAGCAGCCCAGCCAGGACAGGAGACTATGGCTACACCTTC
TRBJ2-7 . TRBV28 . CASSLNRAEQYF TGTGCCAGCAGTTTAAACAGGGCCGAGCAGTACTTC
TRBJ1-1 . TRBV6-5 . CASGQRVTEAFF TGTGCCAGCGGACAGAGGGTCACTGAAGCTTTCTTT
TRBJ2-1 . TRBV21-1 . CANLTGQGNEQFF TGTGCCAACCTGACAGGGCAAGGCAATGAGCAGTTCTTC
TRBJ2-1 TRBD2 TRBV9 . CASSFGGGAWDEQFF TGTGCCAGCAGCTTCGGCGGGGGGGCTTGGGATGAGCAGTTCTTC
TRBJ2-7 . TRBV3-1/TRBV3-2 . CASSQPASTDEQYF TGTGCCAGCAGCCAACCAGCGTCGACCGACGAGCAGTACTTC
TRBJ1-4 . TRBV4-1 . CASSQTITPTNEKLFF TGCGCCAGCAGCCAAACGATTACACCAACTAATGAAAAACTGTTTTTT
TRBJ1-1 TRBD1 TRBV25-1 . CASSPRAGGSNTEAFF TGTGCCAGCAGTCCCCGGGCAGGGGGCTCGAACACTGAAGCTTTCTTT
TRBJ2-3 TRBD2 TRBV2 . CASSWLAGILSTDTQYF TGTGCCAGCAGTTGGCTAGCGGGGATTTTAAGCACAGATACGCAGTATTTT
TRBJ1-1 . TRBV21-1 . CASSLSFKGRWGPEAFF TGTGCCAGCAGTCTCTCGTTCAAAGGTCGGTGGGGGCCTGAAGCTTTCTTT
TRBJ2-7 . TRBV19 . CASSIDPGISGEQYF TGTGCCAGTAGTATAGACCCAGGGATTTCTGGCGAGCAGTACTTC
TRBJ2-3 TRBD2 TRBV3-1/TRBV3-2 . CASSQDGLAGTDTQYF TGTGCCAGCAGCCAAGACGGACTAGCGGGGACAGATACGCAGTATTTT
TRBJ1-1 . TRBV25-1 . CASSEYMAGWDTEAFF TGTGCCAGCAGTGAATATATGGCAGGGTGGGACACTGAAGCTTTCTTT
TRBJ1-1 . TRBV5-1 . CASSDSMNTEAFF TGCGCCAGCAGCGACAGTATGAACACTGAAGCTTTCTTT
TRBJ2-2 TRBD1 TRBV5-1 . CASSWTGVGTGELFF TGCGCCAGCAGCTGGACAGGGGTGGGCACCGGGGAGCTGTTTTTT
TRBJ1-1 . TRBV6-5 . CASRQLQGTEAFF TGTGCCAGCAGGCAATTACAGGGAACTGAAGCTTTCTTT
TRBJ1-1 . TRBV5-1 few CASRVERNTEAFF TGCGCCAGCAGGGTTGAGAGGAACACTGAAGCTTTCTTT
TRBJ2-5 TRBD1 TRBV3-1/TRBV3-2 many CASSQGQGPQETQYF TGTGCCAGCAGCCAAGGACAGGGACCCCAAGAGACCCAGTACTTC
TRBJ1-5 TRBD1 TRBV5-5 once CASSWGTGGMEDQPQHF TGTGCCAGCAGCTGGGGGACAGGGGGTATGGAAGATCAGCCCCAGCATTTT
TRBJ1-2 . TRBV18 . CASSPDSNYGYTF TGTGCCAGCTCACCTGACTCTAACTATGGCTACACCTTC
TRBJ2-3 TRBD1 TRBV19 once CASSKLQGADTQYF TGTGCCAGTAGTAAATTACAGGGGGCAGATACGCAGTATTTT
TRBJ1-3 . TRBV7-8 . CASSFQSGNTIYF TGTGCCAGCAGCTTCCAGTCTGGAAACACCATATATTTT
TRBJ1-1 . TRBV25-1 . CASSDSRGGDTEAFF TGTGCCAGCAGTGATTCCCGGGGCGGGGACACTGAAGCTTTCTTT
TRBJ2-3 TRBD2 TRBV7-9 . CASSSGTSGPTDTQYF TGTGCCAGCAGCTCCGGGACTAGCGGACCAACAGATACGCAGTATTTT
TRBJ1-5 . TRBV3-1/TRBV3-2 . CASSQDWTDNQPQHF TGTGCCAGCAGCCAAGATTGGACAGATAATCAGCCCCAGCATTTT
TRBJ1-1 TRBD1 TRBV19 . CASSGQGASTEAFF TGTGCCAGTAGTGGACAGGGGGCGAGCACTGAAGCTTTCTTT
TRBJ1-1 . TRBV30 . CAWSAGYKAFF TGTGCCTGGAGCGCCGGGTACAAAGCTTTCTTT
TRBJ1-1 TRBD1 TRBV5-6 few CASSPVRGPNTEAFF TGTGCCAGCAGCCCGGTCAGGGGGCCGAACACTGAAGCTTTCTTT
TRBJ2-5 . TRBV5-1 once CASSDPQGGETQYF TGCGCCAGCAGCGACCCACAGGGGGGGGAGACCCAGTACTTC
TRBJ1-4 . TRBV6-1 . CASSEGGRTNEKLFF TGTGCCAGCAGTGAAGGGGGCAGGACTAATGAAAAACTGTTTTTT
TRBJ2-5 TRBD2 TRBV3-1/TRBV3-2 once CASSQGLAGQKTQYF TGTGCCAGCAGCCAGGGACTAGCGGGGCAGAAGACCCAGTACTTC
TRBJ1-2 . TRBV30 . CAWSVNTYGYTF TGTGCCTGGAGTGTAAACACCTATGGCTACACCTTC
TRBJ1-1 . TRBV2 . CASRVQGHDSEAFF TGTGCCAGCAGAGTACAGGGTCATGACTCTGAAGCTTTCTTT
TRBJ1-6 . TRBV7-9 . CASSSDRIINSPLHF TGTGCCAGCAGCTCGGACAGAATTATTAATTCACCCCTCCACTTT
TRBJ2-2 TRBD1 TRBV19 once CASSPHDRGNTGELFF TGTGCCAGTAGCCCTCACGACAGGGGCAACACCGGGGAGCTGTTTTTT
TRBJ1-2 TRBD1 TRBV7-2 once CASSLSWTGHGYTF TGTGCCAGCAGCTTAAGCTGGACAGGGCATGGCTACACCTTC
TRBJ1-3 . TRBV6-1 . CASSGKPGQPLSGNTIYF TGTGCCAGCAGTGGGAAGCCGGGACAACCTCTCTCTGGAAACACCATATATTTT
TRBJ1-6 . TRBV13 . CASSPRRWNSPLHF TGTGCCAGCAGCCCCCGGAGGTGGAATTCACCCCTCCACTTT
TRBJ1-2 . TRBV7-2 . CASSRGGAQDYGYTF TGTGCCAGCAGCCGGGGAGGGGCCCAGGACTATGGCTACACCTTC
TRBJ2-3 . TRBV6-2/TRBV6-3 . CASSYSITDSGKLTDTQYF TGTGCCAGCAGTTACTCGATCACGGACAGCGGGAAACTTACAGATACGCAGTATTTT
TRBJ1-1 TRBD1 TRBV6-5 . CASMLAGGLAFF TGTGCCAGCATGTTGGCAGGGGGCTTGGCTTTCTTT